This T cell receptor beta chain was documented in a study of T cells in Graves' hyperthyroidism and ophthalmopathy. In this sample, this clonotype turned up many times. Its target is not known. Findings of the study overall: Researchers found most expanded thyroid clonotypes above 0.001 in blood as well.

RNA transcripts provided the source from which TCR beta CDR3 regions were amplified. During a first-round RT-PCR of the TCR CDR3, the HTBI primer set was used. TCRdb recomputed calls from the multiplex PCR reads with MiXCR, one row per CDR3 protein. Here the sample spans approximately 400,000 distinct CDR3 sequences, more than 20% being singletons. Sequences were obtained from blood. The sequence was collected from a man aged 50 or older with Graves' hyperthyroidism.

CDR3 sequence (DNA): TGTGCCAGCAGCCAGGGACCGGCCGCTTTCTTT. This translates into CASSQGPAAFF. This rearrangement joins TRBV3-1 to TRBJ1-1; weak D call: TRBD1 (5 bases). The CDR3 length is 11 residues. V shed 3 bases and J shed 11 bases, with 10 bases lying between them. Germline V CDR1 and CDR2: LGHDT, YNNKEL (reference sequence).